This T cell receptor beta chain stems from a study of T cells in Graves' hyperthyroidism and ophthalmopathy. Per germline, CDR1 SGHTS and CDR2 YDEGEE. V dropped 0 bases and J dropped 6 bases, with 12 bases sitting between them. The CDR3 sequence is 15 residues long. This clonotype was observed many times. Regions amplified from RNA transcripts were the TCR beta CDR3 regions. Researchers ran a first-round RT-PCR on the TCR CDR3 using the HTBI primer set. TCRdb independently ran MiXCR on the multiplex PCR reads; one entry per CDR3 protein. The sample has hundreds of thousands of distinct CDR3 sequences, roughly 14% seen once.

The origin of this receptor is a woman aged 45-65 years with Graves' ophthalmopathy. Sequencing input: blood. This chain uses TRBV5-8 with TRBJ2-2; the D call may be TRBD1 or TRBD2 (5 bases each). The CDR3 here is CASSLVDQGPGELFF. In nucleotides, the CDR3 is TGTGCCAGCAGCTTGGTCGATCAGGGACCCGGGGAGCTGTTTTTT.